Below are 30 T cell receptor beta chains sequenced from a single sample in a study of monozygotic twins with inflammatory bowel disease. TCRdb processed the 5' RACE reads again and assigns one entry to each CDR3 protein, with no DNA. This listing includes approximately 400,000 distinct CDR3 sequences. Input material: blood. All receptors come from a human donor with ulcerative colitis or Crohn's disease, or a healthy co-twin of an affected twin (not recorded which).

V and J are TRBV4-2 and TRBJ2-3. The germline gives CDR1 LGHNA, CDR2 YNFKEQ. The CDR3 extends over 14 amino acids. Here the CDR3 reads CASSQARTEDTQYF.

Here the CDR3 reads CASSPRGSNYGYTF. The V and J genes are TRBV6-2 or TRBV6-3 and TRBJ1-2; TCRdb reports TRBD1, a call that lacks DNA to check it against. The CDR3 runs to 14 residues. CDR1 is MNHEY, CDR2 SVGEGT, per germline.

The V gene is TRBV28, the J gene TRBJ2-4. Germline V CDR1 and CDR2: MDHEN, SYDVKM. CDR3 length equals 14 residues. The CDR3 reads CASTVATAKNIQYF. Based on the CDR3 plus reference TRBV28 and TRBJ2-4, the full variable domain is DVKVTQSSRYLVKRTGEKVFLECVQDMDHENMFWYRQDPGLGLRLIYFSYDVKMKEKGDIPEGYSVSREKKERFSLILESASTNQTSMYLCASTVATAKNIQYFGAGTRLSVL.

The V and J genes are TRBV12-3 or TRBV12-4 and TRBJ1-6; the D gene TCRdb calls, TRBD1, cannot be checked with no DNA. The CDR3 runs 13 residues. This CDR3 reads CASSSTRDSPLHF.

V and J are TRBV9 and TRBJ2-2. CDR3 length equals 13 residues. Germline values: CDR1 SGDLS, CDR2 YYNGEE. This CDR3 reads CASSVDGAGELFF.

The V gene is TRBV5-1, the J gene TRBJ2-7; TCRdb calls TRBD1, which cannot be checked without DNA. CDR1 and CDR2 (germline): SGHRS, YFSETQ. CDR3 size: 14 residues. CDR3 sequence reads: CASNPPGRGYEQYF.

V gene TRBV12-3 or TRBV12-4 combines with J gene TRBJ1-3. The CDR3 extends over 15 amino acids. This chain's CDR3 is CASSLLPHSGNTIYF.

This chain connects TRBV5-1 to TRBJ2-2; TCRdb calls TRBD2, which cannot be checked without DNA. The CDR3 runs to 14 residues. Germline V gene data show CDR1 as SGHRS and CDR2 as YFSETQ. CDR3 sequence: CASSLFSGTGELFF. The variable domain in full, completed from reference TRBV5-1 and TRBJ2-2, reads KAGVTQTPRYLIKTRGQQVTLSCSPISGHRSVSWYQQTPGQGLQFLFEYFSETQRNKGNFPGRFSGRQFSNSRSEMNVSTLELGDSALYLCASSLFSGTGELFFGEGSRLTVL.

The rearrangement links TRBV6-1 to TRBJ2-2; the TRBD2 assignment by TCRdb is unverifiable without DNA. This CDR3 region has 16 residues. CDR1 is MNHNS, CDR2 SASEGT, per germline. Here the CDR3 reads CASSLGLATNTGELFF.

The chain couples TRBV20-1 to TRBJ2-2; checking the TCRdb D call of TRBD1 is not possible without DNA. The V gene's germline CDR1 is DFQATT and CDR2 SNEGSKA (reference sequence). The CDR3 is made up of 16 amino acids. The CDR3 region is CSAKGSLAGGAGELFF.

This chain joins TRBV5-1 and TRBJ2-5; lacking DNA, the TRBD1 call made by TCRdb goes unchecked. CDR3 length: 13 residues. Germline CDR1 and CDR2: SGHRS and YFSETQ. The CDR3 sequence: CASSFQPQGTQYF. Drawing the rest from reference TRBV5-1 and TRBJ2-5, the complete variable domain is KAGVTQTPRYLIKTRGQQVTLSCSPISGHRSVSWYQQTPGQGLQFLFEYFSETQRNKGNFPGRFSGRQFSNSRSEMNVSTLELGDSALYLCASSFQPQGTQYFGPGTRLLVL.

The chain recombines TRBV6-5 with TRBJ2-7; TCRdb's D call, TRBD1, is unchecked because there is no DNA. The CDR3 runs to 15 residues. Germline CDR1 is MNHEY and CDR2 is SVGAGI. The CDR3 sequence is CASSYSSGQSYEQYF.

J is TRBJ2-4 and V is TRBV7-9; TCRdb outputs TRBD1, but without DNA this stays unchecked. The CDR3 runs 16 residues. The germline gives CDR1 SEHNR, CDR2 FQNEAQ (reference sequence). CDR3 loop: CASSLVQGAAKNIQYF.

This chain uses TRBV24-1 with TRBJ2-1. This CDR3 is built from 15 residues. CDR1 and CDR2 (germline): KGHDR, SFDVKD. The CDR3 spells CATSPAGNSYNEQFF.

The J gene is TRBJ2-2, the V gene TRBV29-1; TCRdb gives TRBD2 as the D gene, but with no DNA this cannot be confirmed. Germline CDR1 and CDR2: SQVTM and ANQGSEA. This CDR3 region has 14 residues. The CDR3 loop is CSVVLAGTVGELFF.

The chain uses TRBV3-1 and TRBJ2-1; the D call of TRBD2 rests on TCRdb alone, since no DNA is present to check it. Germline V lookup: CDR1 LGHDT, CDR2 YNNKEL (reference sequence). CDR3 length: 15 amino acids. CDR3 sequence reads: CASSHLAEPYNEQFF.

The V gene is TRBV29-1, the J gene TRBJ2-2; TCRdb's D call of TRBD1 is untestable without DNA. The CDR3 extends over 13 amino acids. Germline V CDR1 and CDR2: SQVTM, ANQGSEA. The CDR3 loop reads CSALVGGAGELFF.

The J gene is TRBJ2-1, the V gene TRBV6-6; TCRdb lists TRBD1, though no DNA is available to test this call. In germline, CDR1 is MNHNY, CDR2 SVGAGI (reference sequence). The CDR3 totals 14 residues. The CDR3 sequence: CASSPRGGDNEQFF.

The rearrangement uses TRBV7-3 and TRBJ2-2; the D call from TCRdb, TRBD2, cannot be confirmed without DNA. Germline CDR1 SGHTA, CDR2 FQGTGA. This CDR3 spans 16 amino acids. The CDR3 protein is CASSLWGGRDTGELFF.

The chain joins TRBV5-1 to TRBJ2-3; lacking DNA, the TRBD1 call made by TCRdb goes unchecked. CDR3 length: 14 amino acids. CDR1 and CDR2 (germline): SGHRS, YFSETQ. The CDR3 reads CASSGYREADTQYF. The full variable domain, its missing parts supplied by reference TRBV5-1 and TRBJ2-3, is KAGVTQTPRYLIKTRGQQVTLSCSPISGHRSVSWYQQTPGQGLQFLFEYFSETQRNKGNFPGRFSGRQFSNSRSEMNVSTLELGDSALYLCASSGYREADTQYFGPGTRLTVL.

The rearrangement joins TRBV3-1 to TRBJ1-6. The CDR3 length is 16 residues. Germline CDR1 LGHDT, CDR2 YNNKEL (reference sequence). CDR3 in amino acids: CASSQALGGTYRPLHF.

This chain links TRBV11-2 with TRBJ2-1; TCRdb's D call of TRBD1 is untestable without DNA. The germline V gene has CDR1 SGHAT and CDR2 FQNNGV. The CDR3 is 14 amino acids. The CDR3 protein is CASSRQGARNEQFF. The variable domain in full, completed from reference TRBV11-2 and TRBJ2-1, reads EAGVAQSPRYKIIEKRQSVAFWCNPISGHATLYWYQQILGQGPKLLIQFQNNGVVDDSQLPKDRFSAERLKGVDSTLKIQPAKLEDSAVYLCASSRQGARNEQFFGPGTRLTVL.

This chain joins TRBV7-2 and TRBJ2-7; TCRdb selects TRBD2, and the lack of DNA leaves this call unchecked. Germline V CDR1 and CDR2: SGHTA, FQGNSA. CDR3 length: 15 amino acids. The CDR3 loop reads CASSREGTAGYEQYF.

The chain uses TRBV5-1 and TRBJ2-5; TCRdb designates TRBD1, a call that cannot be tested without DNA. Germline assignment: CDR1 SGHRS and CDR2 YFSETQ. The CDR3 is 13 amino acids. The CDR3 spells CASRWTGGETQYF.

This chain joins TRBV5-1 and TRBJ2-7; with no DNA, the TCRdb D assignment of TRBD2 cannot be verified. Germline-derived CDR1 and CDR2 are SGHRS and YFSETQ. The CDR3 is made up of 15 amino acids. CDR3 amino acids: CASSLASGGRNEQYF.

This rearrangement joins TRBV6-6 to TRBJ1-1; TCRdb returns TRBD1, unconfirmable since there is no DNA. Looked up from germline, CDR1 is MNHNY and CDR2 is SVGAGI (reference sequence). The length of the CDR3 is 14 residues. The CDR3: CASSYAGRDTEAFF.

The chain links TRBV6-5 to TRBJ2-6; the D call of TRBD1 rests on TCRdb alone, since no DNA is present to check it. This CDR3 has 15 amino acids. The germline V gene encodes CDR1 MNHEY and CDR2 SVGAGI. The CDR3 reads CASSYVGAGANVLTF.

CDR3 protein: CASSGGLAGAYNEQFF. The gene calls are TRBV12-3 or TRBV12-4 and TRBJ2-1; TCRdb designates TRBD2, a call that cannot be tested without DNA. CDR3 length: 16 residues.

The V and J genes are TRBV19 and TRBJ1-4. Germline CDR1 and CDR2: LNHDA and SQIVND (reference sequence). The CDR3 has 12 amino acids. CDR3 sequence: CASSIGREKLFF.

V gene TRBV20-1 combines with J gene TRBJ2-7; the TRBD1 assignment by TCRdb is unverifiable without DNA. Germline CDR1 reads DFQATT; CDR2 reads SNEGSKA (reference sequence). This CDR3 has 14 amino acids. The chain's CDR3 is CSASGTGVSYEQYF.